The rows below give T cell receptor beta chains drawn from one sample of a study of blood T cell repertoires in COVID-19. Libraries were prepared by immunoSEQ multiplex PCR; TCRdb keeps only in-frame clonotypes and omits some of them. The sample gives about 220,000 clones, 82% of which show up once; 3% to 4% is in the top ten. The specimen sequenced was PBMCs or T cells enriched from blood (not recorded which). Receptors originate from a woman aged 55 to 70 who had recovered from COVID-19. CDR3s include the opening cysteine and the closing phenylalanine or tryptophan. A D gene is named only where the DNA matches it firmly. A row's size may be missing; if present it is once, few, many or a size class.

- - TRBJ1-6 TRBV7-2 CASSLGLPGEDNSPLHF TGTGCCAGCAGCTTAGGTCTCCCAGGGGAAGATAATTCACCCCTCCACTTT
- TRBD1 TRBJ1-4 TRBV6-2/TRBV6-3 CASSLNLQGPTNEKLFF TGTGCCAGCAGCCTCAACTTACAGGGGCCAACTAATGAAAAACTGTTTTTT
- TRBD1 TRBJ1-6 TRBV7-9 CASSQQGQGNSPLHF TGTGCCAGCAGCCAGCAGGGACAGGGGAATTCACCCCTCCACTTT
- TRBD2 TRBJ2-1 TRBV19 CASSSLSGSSYNEQFF TGTGCCAGTAGTAGTCTTAGCGGGAGCTCCTACAATGAGCAGTTCTTC
- - TRBJ2-1 TRBV3-1/TRBV3-2 CASSQDQRVSSYNEQFF TGTGCCAGCAGCCAAGATCAACGGGTGAGCTCCTACAATGAGCAGTTCTTC
- TRBD2 TRBJ2-5 TRBV7-2 CASSFGLAGAKGETQYF TGTGCCAGCAGCTTTGGCCTAGCGGGGGCCAAAGGGGAGACCCAGTACTTC
few - TRBJ1-2 TRBV6-5 CASSYLSGRAYGYTF TGTGCCAGCAGTTACTTGTCGGGCAGGGCGTATGGCTACACCTTC
- - TRBJ2-3 TRBV3-1/TRBV3-2 CASSLGGGSTDTQYF TGTGCCAGCAGCCTAGGGGGGGGAAGCACAGATACGCAGTATTTT
once - TRBJ2-1 TRBV11-2 CASSSSRTAVNEQFF TGTGCCAGCAGCTCATCCCGGACAGCGGTCAATGAGCAGTTCTTC
few - TRBJ1-3 TRBV18 CASSPPGSGNTIYF TGTGCCAGCTCACCACCCGGCTCTGGAAACACCATATATTTT
- TRBD1 TRBJ2-3 TRBV5-5 CASSLTTGGTDTQYF TGTGCCAGCAGCTTGACGACAGGGGGCACAGATACGCAGTATTTT
- TRBD1 TRBJ2-7 TRBV6-5 CASRPGQGADEQYF TGTGCCAGCAGACCGGGACAGGGGGCCGACGAGCAGTACTTC
- - TRBJ2-7 TRBV21-1 CASVVQGIHEQYF TGTGCCAGCGTAGTACAGGGCATCCACGAGCAGTACTTC
- - TRBJ2-7 TRBV5-6 CASSPLPVTRSYEQYF TGTGCCAGCAGCCCCCTTCCGGTCACCCGCTCCTACGAGCAGTACTTC
- TRBD1 TRBJ1-2 TRBV10-2 CASSEMWVGQRSFNYGYTF TGCGCCAGCAGTGAGATGTGGGTGGGACAGAGGTCCTTTAACTATGGCTACACCTTC
once TRBD1 TRBJ2-6 TRBV9 CASSGIPRDRGFSGANVLTF TGTGCCAGCAGTGGTATCCCCCGGGACAGGGGGTTTTCTGGGGCCAACGTCCTGACTTTC
- - TRBJ1-2 TRBV7-9 CASSLMQGAGYTF TGTGCCAGCAGCTTAATGCAGGGTGCCGGCTACACCTTC
- - TRBJ1-2 TRBV10-3 CAIRVLDSNYGYTF TGTGCCATCAGGGTCTTGGACAGCAACTATGGCTACACCTTC
- - TRBJ2-2 TRBV5-1 CASSRESNTGELFF TGCGCCAGCAGCCGGGAGTCGAACACCGGGGAGCTGTTTTTT
- - TRBJ1-2 TRBV19 CASSPRQPGYGYTF TGTGCCAGTAGTCCCCGACAGCCCGGCTATGGCTACACCTTC
few TRBD1 TRBJ1-1 TRBV10-2 CACLDRDNTEAFF TGCGCCTGCTTAGACAGGGACAACACTGAAGCTTTCTTT
- TRBD2 TRBJ2-1 TRBV3-1/TRBV3-2 CASSQESPQAGGLYNEQFF TGTGCCAGCAGCCAAGAATCTCCCCAAGCGGGGGGCCTCTACAATGAGCAGTTCTTC
few - TRBJ1-1 TRBV12-5 CASGLASGDTEAFF TGTGCTAGTGGTTTGGCCTCAGGGGACACTGAAGCTTTCTTT
- - TRBJ2-1 TRBV14 CASSQETPFAGYNEQFF TGTGCCAGCAGCCAAGAGACCCCCTTTGCAGGTTACAATGAGCAGTTCTTC
- - TRBJ1-4 TRBV5-6 CASSSGQFNEKLFF TGTGCCAGCAGCTCCGGACAGTTTAATGAAAAACTGTTTTTT
- TRBD1 TRBJ1-6 TRBV25-1 CASSEDRGLNSPLHF TGTGCCAGCAGTGAAGACAGGGGGCTCAATTCACCCCTCCACTTT
- TRBD1 TRBJ1-1 TRBV19 CASSRLQGWIGADTEAFF TGTGCCAGTAGTAGACTACAGGGGTGGATCGGGGCCGACACTGAAGCTTTCTTT
once TRBD1 TRBJ1-5 TRBV7-6 CASRRDPGQDNSNQPQHF TGTGCCAGCAGACGCGATCCGGGACAGGACAATAGCAATCAGCCCCAGCATTTT
- TRBD1 TRBJ2-1 TRBV18 CASSQMTGKNEQFF TGTGCCAGCTCACAGATGACAGGGAAGAATGAGCAGTTCTTC
- - TRBJ1-1 TRBV19 CASSFGTVGSEAFF TGTGCCAGTAGTTTTGGGACTGTGGGCTCTGAAGCTTTCTTT
- - TRBJ2-2 TRBV25-1 CASSFRQGTRGTGELFF TGTGCCAGCAGTTTTAGGCAGGGGACCCGGGGCACCGGGGAGCTGTTTTTT
- - TRBJ1-6 TRBV5-1 CASSLGGNGEFPLHF TGCGCCAGCAGCTTGGGAGGGAATGGGGAATTTCCCCTCCACTTT
once - TRBJ1-1 TRBV19 CASKQGKVGMNTEAFF TGTGCCAGTAAACAGGGTAAGGTGGGCATGAACACTGAAGCTTTCTTT
- TRBD1 TRBJ2-7 TRBV4-1 CASSQGPGQEYEQYF TGCGCCAGCAGCCAAGGACCGGGACAGGAGTACGAGCAGTACTTC
- - TRBJ1-1 TRBV18 CASSPAGNTEAFF TGTGCCAGCTCACCGGCTGGGAACACTGAAGCTTTCTTT
- TRBD2 TRBJ2-3 TRBV2 CASSQFLAGATDTQYF TGTGCCAGCAGTCAATTTCTAGCGGGGGCCACAGATACGCAGTATTTT
- TRBD1 TRBJ1-6 TRBV19 CASSPAQGVYNSPLHF TGTGCCAGTAGCCCGGCTCAGGGGGTATATAATTCACCCCTCCACTTT
- - TRBJ2-2 TRBV6-2/TRBV6-3 CASSYRGELFF TGTGCCAGCAGTTATCGCGGGGAGCTGTTTTTT
- TRBD1 TRBJ2-1 TRBV6-5 CASRGTANSHNEQFF TGTGCCAGCAGGGGGACAGCTAATTCCCACAATGAGCAGTTCTTC
- TRBD2 TRBJ2-1 TRBV9 CASSVTSGSYEQFF TGTGCCAGCAGCGTAACTAGCGGGAGCTATGAGCAGTTCTTC
few - TRBJ1-6 TRBV4-3 CASSQDPAGASSPLHF TGCGCCAGCAGCCAAGATCCCGCGGGAGCCTCCTCACCCCTCCACTTT